This T cell receptor beta chain was obtained from a study of OX40 agonist ivuxolimab in advanced cancers. Study summary: All patients had ivuxolimab intravenously every 2 weeks at 0.01 to 10 mg/kg. Broader study findings: In the 0.1-3.0 mg/kg groups, partial responders showed among the lowest expansion. Compared with CD4+, CD8+ T cells on average had more expanded clones.

Trimming left V 3 bases short and J 0 bases short, with 19 bases between. CDR1 and CDR2 (germline): KGHSH, LQKENI. The CDR3 is 18 amino acids. Concerning this clone itself: What it binds is not known.

The assay was immunoSEQ multiplex PCR, and TCRdb's table has in-frame clones only and misses some. The sample yields some 73,000 clones, about nine tenths seen once. The chain links TRBV18 to TRBJ2-3; maybe TRBD1 (6 bases). This receptor was identified in an adult with an advanced solid tumor such as melanoma, head and neck, liver or kidney cancer. The specimen was CD4+ or CD8+ T cells sorted from blood, collected in a trial of the OX40 agonist ivuxolimab. CDR3: CASSPTWSSRGSTDTQYF. The CDR3 coding sequence is TGTGCCAGCTCACCCACCTGGTCTTCCAGGGGTAGCACAGATACGCAGTATTTT.